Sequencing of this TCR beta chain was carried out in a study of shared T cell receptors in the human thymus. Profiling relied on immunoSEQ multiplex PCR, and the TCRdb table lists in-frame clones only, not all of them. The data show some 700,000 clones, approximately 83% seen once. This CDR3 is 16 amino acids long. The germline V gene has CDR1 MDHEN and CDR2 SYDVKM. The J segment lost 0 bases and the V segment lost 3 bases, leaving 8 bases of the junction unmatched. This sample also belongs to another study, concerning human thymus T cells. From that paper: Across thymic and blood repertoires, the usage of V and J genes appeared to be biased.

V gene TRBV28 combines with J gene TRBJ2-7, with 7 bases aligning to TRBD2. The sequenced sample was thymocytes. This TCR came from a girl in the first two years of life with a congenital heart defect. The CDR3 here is CASSLGGSHNSYEQYF. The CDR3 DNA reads TGTGCCAGCAGTTTGGGAGGGTCCCACAACTCCTACGAGCAGTACTTC.